This passage covers 17 T cell receptor beta chains from one sample sequenced in a study of regulatory T cells in long-lasting Graves disease. Construction of TCR beta libraries relied on iRepertoire HTBI primers and on Arm-PCR targeting CDR3 regions. TCRdb re-called the multiplex PCR reads through MiXCR, storing one row per CDR3 protein. The sample lists more than 300,000 distinct CDR3 sequences, approximately 23% seen once, with about 29% in the top ten. As to time point: persistent/refractory GD, antithyroid drugs over 5 years with positive TRAb. The TCR library was prepared using RNA isolated from PBMCs. The sequencing used peripheral blood mononuclear cells (PBMCs), collected when the disease was refractory, from a patient treated with antithyroid drugs. These receptor sequences come from a woman between 40 and 50 years old with Graves disease.

The chain recombines TRBV20-1 with TRBJ1-6; possibly TRBD1 for D (5 bases). Germline assignment: CDR1 DFQATT and CDR2 SNEGSKA (reference sequence). Trimming pared 2 bases from V and 7 bases from J, leaving 12 bases between. The CDR3 length is 14 residues. The CDR3 nucleotides are TGCAGTGCTAGACGACAGAATAGGAATTCACCCCTCCACTTT. Its protein is CSARRQNRNSPLHF.

A few counts support this clonotype. The chain has TRBV29-1 and TRBJ2-7; D not resolved. Trimming took 7 bases from V and 3 from J, leaving 10 bases between them. The V gene's germline CDR1 is SQVTM and CDR2 ANQGSEA. The CDR3 contains 11 residues. CDR3 nucleotide sequence: TGCAGCGGTGGAACGGACTACGAGCAGTACTTC. Encoded protein: CSGGTDYEQYF.

There are a few counts of this clonotype. This rearrangement joins TRBV30 to TRBJ1-1; weak D call: TRBD1 (6 bases). Germline V gives CDR1 GTSNPN, CDR2 SVGIG (reference sequence). The CDR3 has 13 residues. V was shortened by 4 bases and J by 1 base, with 10 bases between the two germline ends. The CDR3 reads CAWNRRGNTEAFF. Here the CDR3 DNA reads TGTGCCTGGAATCGCAGGGGGAACACTGAAGCTTTCTTT.

This clonotype was recorded many times. The chain links TRBV28 to TRBJ1-5; the match to TRBD1 covers 7 bases. This CDR3 spans 13 amino acids. The germline V gene encodes CDR1 MDHEN and CDR2 SYDVKM. V lost 4 bases to trimming and J lost 7 bases; unmatched junction nucleotides: 4. CDR3 protein: CASSSDRAQPQHF. DNA for the CDR3: TGTGCCAGCAGTTCCGACAGGGCACAGCCCCAGCATTTT.

This clonotype was observed at least ten times. The chain joins TRBV28 to TRBJ2-7; TRBD2 agrees at 7 bases. The CDR3 contains 13 residues. Looked up from germline, CDR1 is MDHEN and CDR2 is SYDVKM. V gave up 8 bases and J gave up 3 bases; unmatched junction bases: 7. CDR3 region: CASYATSDYEQYF. The CDR3 bases are TGTGCCAGCTACGCTACTAGCGACTACGAGCAGTACTTC.

This clonotype turned up a few times. This chain joins TRBV7-9 and TRBJ1-5; 9 bases fit TRBD1. CDR3 length: 14 amino acids. Germline V lookup: CDR1 SEHNR, CDR2 FQNEAQ (reference sequence). Unmatched junction bases numbered 5, after V lost 4 bases and J lost 7 bases. The chain's CDR3 is CASSSLDRGQPQHF. CDR3 coding DNA: TGTGCCAGCAGCTCCCTGGACAGGGGACAGCCCCAGCATTTT.

Note on this clonotype: A clone one base away is much larger, so this may be a read error. V and J are TRBV2 and TRBJ1-1; D call uncertain. Germline CDR1 and CDR2: SNHLY and FYNNEI. The V gene lost 6 bases and the J gene lost 8 bases, with 10 bases spanning the gap. CDR3 length: 11 residues. CDR3 sequence: CASRGTHEAFF. In DNA, the CDR3 is TGTGCCAGCAGGGGAACGCACGAAGCTTTCTTT.

This clonotype was recorded at least ten times. V and J are TRBV2 and TRBJ1-4; TRBD1 might be the D (5 bases). The germline V and J ends were trimmed by 8 bases and 5 bases, with 12 bases remaining between them. The CDR3 loop spans 13 amino acids. Germline CDR1 reads SNHLY; CDR2 reads FYNNEI. The CDR3 sequence: CASGAGWNEKLFF. For the CDR3, the DNA is TGTGCCAGCGGGGCAGGGTGGAATGAAAAACTGTTTTTT.

The CDR3 nucleotides read TGCAGCGTACTAGGACTAGCGAGAGCAGCCTACGAGCAGTACTTC. Amino acid sequence: CSVLGLARAAYEQYF. The chain couples TRBV29-1 to TRBJ2-7; 9 positions match TRBD2. J lost 2 bases, V lost 6 bases, and 11 bases had no gene match. CDR3 length: 15 amino acids. Germline V gene data show CDR1 as SQVTM and CDR2 as ANQGSEA.

This clonotype showed up many times. The chain uses TRBV12-3 or TRBV12-4 and TRBJ2-2; a weak D match, TRBD1 (5 bases). This CDR3 has 15 amino acids. Between the trimmed V and J ends, which lost 1 base and 6 bases, there was a span of 12 bases. Here the CDR3 DNA reads TGTGCCAGCAGTTTAGGCCAGGGTCTAGCCGGGGAGCTGTTTTTT. Protein: CASSLGQGLAGELFF.

This clonotype was detected once. A read error may be the cause here, since a much bigger clone is one base away. Likely a read error: the CDR3 ends without its conserved phenylalanine or tryptophan. This chain joins TRBV28 and TRBJ1-2; 7 nucleotides align to TRBD1. Germline V gives CDR1 MDHEN, CDR2 SYDVKM. The CDR3 consists of 12 residues. V lost 3 bases and J lost 8; bases outside the gene matches: 3. CDR3 DNA sequence: TGTGCCAGCAGTTTTCGAGGGGGCGGCTACACCTCC. Protein sequence: CASSFRGGGYTS.

This clonotype has at least ten counts. The chain links TRBV5-1 to TRBJ1-4; a possible D gene is TRBD1 (6 bases). V lost 3 bases, J lost 8 bases, and 17 bases lay in between. Germline loops: CDR1 SGHRS, CDR2 YFSETQ. CDR3 length equals 15 residues. The CDR3 region has the DNA TGCGCCAGCAGCTCGACAGGAGGTTCGGAGGAAAAACTGTTTTTT. It yields the protein CASSSTGGSEEKLFF.

This clonotype occurred many times. The chain combines TRBV7-2 with TRBJ2-7; possible D gene TRBD2, 8 bases. The CDR3 loop spans 15 amino acids. The ends were cut back, 11 bases at V and 8 bases at J, with 28 bases in the middle. Germline values: CDR1 SGHTA, CDR2 FQGNSA. The CDR3 coding sequence is TGTGCCGTCAGGGGGGGGGCGAGCGGGAGTACAAAGCAGTACTTC. Amino acids: CAVRGGASGSTKQYF.

This rearrangement joins TRBV19 to TRBJ2-5, with TRBD2 matching over 12 bases. The CDR3 consists of 17 residues. The germline V gene has CDR1 LNHDA and CDR2 SQIVND (reference sequence). The junction had 11 bases not matched to a gene; V was cut back by 4 bases and J by 5 bases. The CDR3 coding sequence is TGTGCCAGTAGTAAAGTGATGACTAGCGGGAGTGGGGAGACCCAGTACTTC. Translation gives CASSKVMTSGSGETQYF.

This clonotype was counted at least ten times. The genes are TRBV7-9 and TRBJ2-5; 9 bases match TRBD1. V shed 5 bases and J 3 bases; nucleotides not matched to a gene: 13. The germline CDR1 and CDR2 sequences are SEHNR and FQNEAQ (reference sequence). The CDR3 has 17 amino acids. In nucleotides, the CDR3 is TGTGCCAGCAGCCCCGGGCTAGGAGGGGACAGGGAAGAGACCCAGTACTTC. Translated, it gives CASSPGLGGDREETQYF.

This clonotype was seen at least ten times. The chain employs TRBV28 and TRBJ2-7, with 9 bases fitting TRBD1. The germline V gene encodes CDR1 MDHEN and CDR2 SYDVKM. This CDR3 is 16 amino acids long. Trimming cost V 6 bases and J 0 bases; bases outside gene matches: 9. The CDR3, as DNA: TGTGCCAGCAGCCAAACCGGGACAGGGAGCTCCTACGAGCAGTACTTC. Its translation: CASSQTGTGSSYEQYF. The complete variable domain, with remaining parts taken from reference TRBV28 and TRBJ2-7, reads DVKVTQSSRYLVKRTGEKVFLECVQDMDHENMFWYRQDPGLGLRLIYFSYDVKMKEKGDIPEGYSVSREKKERFSLILESASTNQTSMYLCASSQTGTGSSYEQYFGPGTRLTVT.

This clonotype was observed many times. The chain has TRBV20-1 and TRBJ2-5; no firm D call. Germline V gene lookup returns CDR1 DFQATT and CDR2 SNEGSKA (reference sequence). Trimming stripped 5 bases from V and 0 bases from J, with 10 bases between. This CDR3 has 13 amino acids. This CDR3 is CSACVFNQETQYF. The CDR3, as DNA: TGCAGTGCTTGCGTCTTCAACCAAGAGACCCAGTACTTC.